One sample yielded the 8 T cell receptor beta chains listed below, sequenced in a study of cytomegalovirus exposure and HLA in healthy donors. Repertoires were generated with immunoSEQ multiplex PCR, while TCRdb's copy carries only in-frame clones and drops some. The table lists 300,000 to 450,000 clones, more than 80% of them singletons, with 0.83% in the top ten. What was sequenced was PBMCs. The receptors here all came from a woman under 30 in good health and CMV-seronegative.

This clone showed up just once. The gene calls are TRBV6-1 and TRBJ2-3; tentative D call: TRBD2 (6 bases). The CDR3 sequence is 14 residues long. Germline CDR1 is MNHNS and CDR2 is SASEGT. V lost 6 bases and J 0 bases, leaving 10 bases between the germline ends. This chain's CDR3 is CASREGPSTDTQYF. CDR3 nucleotide sequence: TGTGCCAGCAGGGAGGGGCCTAGCACAGATACGCAGTATTTT.

CDR3 DNA sequence: TGCGCCAGCAGCTTAGGGACAACATCCTACAATGAGCAGTTCTTC. Protein: CASSLGTTSYNEQFF. This rearrangement joins TRBV5-1 to TRBJ2-1; D possibly corresponds to TRBD1 (6 bases). V was trimmed by 2 bases and J by 1 base, leaving 10 bases between them. Germline CDR1 reads SGHRS; CDR2 reads YFSETQ. The CDR3 covers 15 residues.

J is TRBJ2-3 and V is TRBV9; 9 positions agree with TRBD1. The J segment lost 11 bases and the V segment lost 4 bases, leaving 14 bases of the junction unmatched. Germline CDR1 and CDR2: SGDLS and YYNGEE. This CDR3 has 15 amino acids. The CDR3 DNA follows: TGTGCCAGCAGCTTACAGGGGGCGGCGGGAGTAGAGCAGTATTTT. Translation: CASSLQGAAGVEQYF.

This chain links TRBV21-1 with TRBJ2-7; the tabulated D call, TRBD1, remains unverified against the DNA. TRBV21-1 is marked as a pseudogene. This CDR3 contains 13 residues. This chain's CDR3 is CASSGVTGDEQYF. DNA of the CDR3: TGTGCCAGCAGCGGCGTGACAGGGGACGAGCAGTACTTC.

The V and J genes are TRBV19 and TRBJ2-1; D is possibly TRBD1 (6 bases). This CDR3 region has 14 residues. Trimming took off 5 bases at V and 4 bases at J, with 12 bases between the two ends. In germline, CDR1 is LNHDA, CDR2 SQIVND (reference sequence). CDR3 residues: CASSSRTAYNEQFF. For the CDR3, the DNA is TGTGCCAGTAGTTCCCGGACAGCTTACAATGAGCAGTTCTTC.

The V gene is TRBV27, the J gene TRBJ2-4; 8 bases match TRBD1. Germline V gene data show CDR1 as MNHEY and CDR2 as SMNVEV (reference sequence). There are 19 residues in the CDR3. After removal of 8 bases from V and 2 bases from J, the junction contained 20 bases not matched to a gene. CDR3 protein: CASPSGAGGGIETKNIQYF. CDR3 DNA sequence: TGTGCCAGCCCGTCAGGAGCAGGGGGCGGAATTGAAACCAAAAACATTCAGTACTTC.

The chain carries TRBV5-6 and TRBJ2-3, with 10 nucleotides matching TRBD1. The J segment lost 4 bases and the V segment lost 4 bases, leaving 6 bases of the junction unmatched. Germline CDR1 reads SGHDT; CDR2 reads YYEEEE. CDR3 size: 15 residues. CDR3 loop: CASSKDRGRADTQYF. CDR3 coding DNA: TGTGCCAGCAGCAAAGACAGGGGGCGCGCAGATACGCAGTATTTT.

J is TRBJ2-5 and V is TRBV29-1, with D tentatively TRBD2 (6 bases). Germline V gives CDR1 SQVTM, CDR2 ANQGSEA. The germline V and J ends were trimmed by 4 bases and 2 bases, with 14 bases remaining between them. The CDR3 is 14 amino acids. The CDR3 region is CSVAPTSRQETQYF. CDR3 DNA sequence: TGCAGCGTTGCCCCTACTAGCAGACAAGAGACCCAGTACTTC.